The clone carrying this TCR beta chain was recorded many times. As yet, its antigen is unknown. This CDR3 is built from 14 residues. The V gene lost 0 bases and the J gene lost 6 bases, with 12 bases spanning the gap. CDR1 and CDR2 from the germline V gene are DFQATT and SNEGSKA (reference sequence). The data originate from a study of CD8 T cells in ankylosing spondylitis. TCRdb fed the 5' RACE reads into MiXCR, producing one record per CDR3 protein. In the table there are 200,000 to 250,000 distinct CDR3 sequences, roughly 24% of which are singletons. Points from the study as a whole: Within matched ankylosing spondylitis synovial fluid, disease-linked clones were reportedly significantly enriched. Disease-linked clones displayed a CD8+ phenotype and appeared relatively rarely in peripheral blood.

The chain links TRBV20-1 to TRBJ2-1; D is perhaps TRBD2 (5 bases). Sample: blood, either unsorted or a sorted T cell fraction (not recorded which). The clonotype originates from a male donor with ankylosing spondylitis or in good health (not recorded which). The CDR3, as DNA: TGCAGTGCTAGAGATTTTAGCGATCGCAATGAGCAGTTCTTC. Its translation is CSARDFSDRNEQFF.